This TCR beta chain originates from a study of regulatory T cells in long-lasting Graves disease. Study-level results: Between persistent patients, thousands of public clonotypes were shared, exceeding the 900 to 1,000 shared between new patients.

Arm-PCR with iRepertoire HTBI primers amplified the CDR3 regions for these TCR beta libraries. Original processing notes: From all samples, identification returned roughly 15 TRBJ and about 60 TRBV segments. Using its own MiXCR run on the multiplex PCR reads, TCRdb lists one record per CDR3 protein. V and J calls and clone size were set by TCRdb, not the authors. This table has about 470,000 distinct CDR3 sequences, roughly 20% appearing once. The sample's time point: persistent/refractory GD, antithyroid drugs over 5 years with positive TRAb. The TCR library was prepared using RNA isolated from PBMCs. Clinicians diagnosed Graves' disease using American Thyroid Association guidelines. Comment on this clonotype: The antigen is unknown.

This clonotype was obtained from a female donor with Graves disease. The specimen was peripheral blood mononuclear cells (PBMCs), collected when the disease was refractory, from a patient treated with antithyroid drugs.

CDR3 protein: CAWTDRPGELFF. For the CDR3, the DNA is TGTGCCTGGACCGACAGGCCCGGGGAGCTGTTTTTT. V and J are TRBV30 and TRBJ2-2, with D perhaps TRBD1 (6 bases). Germline V gene sequence: CDR1 GTSNPN, CDR2 SVGIG (reference sequence). The CDR3 has 12 residues. Trimming left V 4 bases short and J 6 bases short, with 9 bases between. Looking up the rest from reference TRBV30 and TRBJ2-2 gives the full variable domain: SQTIHQWPATLVQPVGSPLSLECTVEGTSNPNLYWYRQAAGRGLQLLFYSVGIGQISSEVPQNLSASRPQDRQFILSSKKLLLSDSGFYLCAWTDRPGELFFGEGSRLTVL.